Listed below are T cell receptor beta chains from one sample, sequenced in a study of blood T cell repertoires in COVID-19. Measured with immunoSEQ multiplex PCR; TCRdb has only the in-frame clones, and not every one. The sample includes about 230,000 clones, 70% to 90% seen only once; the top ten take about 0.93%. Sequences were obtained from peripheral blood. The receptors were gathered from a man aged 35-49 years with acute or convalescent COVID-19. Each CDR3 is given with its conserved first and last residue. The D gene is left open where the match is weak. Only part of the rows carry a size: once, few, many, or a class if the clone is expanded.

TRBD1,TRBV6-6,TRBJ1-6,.,CASSQRQGASSPLHF,TGTGCCAGCAGTCAACGGCAGGGGGCGAGTTCACCCCTCCACTTT
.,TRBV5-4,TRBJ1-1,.,CASSFTGTTEAFF,TGTGCCAGCAGCTTCACAGGGACCACTGAAGCTTTCTTT
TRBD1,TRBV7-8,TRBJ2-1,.,CASSAPDRGGDEQFF,TGTGCCAGCAGCGCACCGGACAGGGGCGGGGATGAGCAGTTCTTC
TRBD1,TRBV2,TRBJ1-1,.,CASQRQGEGEAFF,TGTGCCAGCCAGAGACAGGGCGAGGGTGAAGCTTTCTTT
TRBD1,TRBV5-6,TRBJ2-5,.,CASSWNIRQGTGETQYF,TGTGCCAGCAGCTGGAATATACGACAGGGGACGGGGGAGACCCAGTACTTC
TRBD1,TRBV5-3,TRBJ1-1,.,CARSLAHRGSNTEAFF,TGTGCCAGAAGCTTGGCCCACAGGGGTTCGAACACTGAAGCTTTCTTT
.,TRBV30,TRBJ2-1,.,CAWSPSINEQFF,TGTGCCTGGAGTCCCTCTATCAATGAGCAGTTCTTC
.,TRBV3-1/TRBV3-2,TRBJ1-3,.,CASSQDSENTIYF,TGTGCCAGCAGCCAAGACAGTGAAAACACCATATATTTT
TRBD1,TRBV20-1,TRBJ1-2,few,CSAGTDYGYTF,TGCAGTGCCGGGACAGACTATGGCTACACCTTC
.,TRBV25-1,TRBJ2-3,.,CASSDGGPTDTQYF,TGTGCCAGCAGTGATGGAGGGCCCACAGATACGCAGTATTTT
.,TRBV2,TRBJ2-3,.,CASSQGGTSTDTQYF,TGTGCCAGCAGCCAGGGTGGGACTAGCACAGATACGCAGTATTTT
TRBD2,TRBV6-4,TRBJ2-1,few,CASSDGTSGGNEQFF,TGTGCCAGCAGTGACGGGACTAGCGGGGGGAATGAGCAGTTCTTC
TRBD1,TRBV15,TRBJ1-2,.,CATSSQRTGGINGYTF,TGTGCCACCAGCAGCCAACGGACAGGGGGAATAAATGGCTACACCTTC
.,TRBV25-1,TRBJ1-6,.,CASRYTGTSSPLHF,TGTGCCAGCAGATACACAGGGACTAGTTCACCCCTCCACTTT
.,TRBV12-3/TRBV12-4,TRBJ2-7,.,CASSFGRVGEQYF,TGTGCCAGCAGTTTTGGCAGGGTGGGCGAGCAGTACTTC
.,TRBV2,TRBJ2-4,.,CASTRGAKNIQYF,TGTGCCAGCACCAGGGGGGCTAAAAACATTCAGTACTTC
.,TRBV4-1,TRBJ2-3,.,CASSSLLTSTDTQYF,TGCGCCAGCAGTTCGCTACTAACTAGCACAGATACGCAGTATTTT
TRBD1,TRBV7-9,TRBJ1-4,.,CASSLQGATNEKLFF,TGTGCCAGCAGCTTACAGGGGGCAACTAATGAAAAACTGTTTTTT
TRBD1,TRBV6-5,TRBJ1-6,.,CASIVRGPNSPLHF,TGTGCCAGCATTGTCAGGGGGCCGAATTCACCCCTCCACTTT
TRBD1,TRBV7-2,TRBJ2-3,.,CASSPGDRASTDTQYF,TGTGCCAGCAGCCCAGGGGACAGGGCTAGCACAGATACGCAGTATTTT
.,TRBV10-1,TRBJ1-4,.,CASSESRSNEKLFF,TGCGCCAGCAGTGAGTCGAGAAGTAATGAAAAACTGTTTTTT
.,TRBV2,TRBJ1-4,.,CASSISTTNEKLFF,TGTGCCAGCAGCATTTCCACAACTAATGAAAAACTGTTTTTT
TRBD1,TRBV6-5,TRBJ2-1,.,CASGGGQGNFNEQFF,TGTGCCAGCGGGGGAGGACAGGGAAACTTCAATGAGCAGTTCTTC
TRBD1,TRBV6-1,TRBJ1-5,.,CASSDGGTGTNSRNQPQHF,TGTGCCAGCAGTGATGGGGGGACAGGGACCAACTCCCGTAATCAGCCCCAGCATTTT
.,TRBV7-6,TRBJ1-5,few,CASSSGGNQPQHF,TGTGCCAGCAGTTCAGGGGGCAATCAGCCCCAGCATTTT
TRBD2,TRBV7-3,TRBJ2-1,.,CASSLMVAGGNNEQFF,TGTGCCAGCAGCTTAATGGTAGCGGGGGGGAACAATGAGCAGTTCTTC
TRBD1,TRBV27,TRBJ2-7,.,CASSPGTGGEYEQYF,TGTGCCAGCAGTCCGGGGACAGGGGGCGAGTACGAGCAGTACTTC
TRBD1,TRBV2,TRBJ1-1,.,CASRDRTGNTEAFF,TGTGCCAGCAGGGACCGGACAGGGAACACTGAAGCTTTCTTT
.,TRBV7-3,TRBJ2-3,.,CASSLGGTDTQYF,TGTGCCAGCAGCTTAGGAGGGACAGATACGCAGTATTTT
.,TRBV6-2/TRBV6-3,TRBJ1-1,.,CASSFTGGTFF,TGTGCCAGCAGTTTCACCGGGGGGACTTTCTTT
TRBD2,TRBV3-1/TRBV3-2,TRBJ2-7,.,CASSSPGLAAYEQYF,TGTGCCAGCAGTAGTCCGGGACTAGCGGCCTACGAGCAGTACTTC
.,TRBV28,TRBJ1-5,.,CASSLQGSGNQPQHF,TGTGCCAGCAGTTTACAGGGTAGTGGCAATCAGCCCCAGCATTTT
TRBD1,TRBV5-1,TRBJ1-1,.,CASSVGTGMNTEAFF,TGCGCCAGCAGCGTTGGGACAGGGATGAACACTGAAGCTTTCTTT
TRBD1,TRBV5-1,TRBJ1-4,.,CASSWNPGQAATNEKLFF,TGCGCCAGCAGCTGGAACCCGGGACAGGCGGCAACTAATGAAAAACTGTTTTTT
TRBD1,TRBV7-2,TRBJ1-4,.,CASSLEGTGSNEKLFF,TGTGCCAGCAGCTTAGAGGGGACAGGCTCTAATGAAAAACTGTTTTTT